Shown below are 21 T cell receptor beta chains from a single sample sequenced in a study of shared clonotypes between healthy human individuals. Sequencing was performed with immunoSEQ multiplex PCR; in TCRdb, only in-frame clones are kept and a portion is missing. The table includes about 960,000 clones, around 80% detected once. The specimen sequenced was memory CD4+ T cells sorted from blood. Stated subset: CD45RA-negative fraction. These receptors all stem from a young man in good health.

Here the CDR3 reads CASSPRAPHVEYF. As DNA, the CDR3 is TGTGCCAGCAGCCCTCGAGCTCCCCACGTGGAGTACTTC. This chain connects TRBV6-5 to TRBJ2-7; unclear D gene. The V gene's germline CDR1 is MNHEY and CDR2 SVGAGI. V lost 6 bases to trimming and J lost 11 bases, with 20 bases between them. This CDR3 contains 13 residues.

This clone appeared a single time. The chain is built from TRBV2 and TRBJ1-2; 9 nucleotides align to TRBD1. Looked up from germline, CDR1 is SNHLY and CDR2 is FYNNEI. V lost 5 bases and J lost 2; bases outside the gene matches: 9. There are 16 residues in the CDR3. CDR3 protein: CASSSKDRGLNYGYTF. The DNA for the CDR3 is TGTGCCAGCAGTTCCAAGGACAGGGGTTTGAACTATGGCTACACCTTC.

The chain has TRBV27 and TRBJ1-2; the D gene is possibly TRBD1 (6 bases). The germline gives CDR1 MNHEY, CDR2 SMNVEV (reference sequence). Deletions cut 4 bases from V and 1 base from J, with 10 bases between. There are 14 residues in the CDR3. CDR3 nucleotides: TGTGCCAGCAGTTCCTACAGGGTTAACTATGGCTACACCTTC. Translating it yields CASSSYRVNYGYTF.

This sequence joins TRBV14 and TRBJ2-3; D might be TRBD1 (5 bases). Germline CDR1 reads SGHDN; CDR2 reads FVKESK. This CDR3 comprises 12 residues. Trimming took off 4 bases at V and 7 bases at J, with 9 bases between the two ends. The DNA for the CDR3 is TGTGCCAGCAGCCCCGACAGACATACGCAGTATTTT. Its translation: CASSPDRHTQYF.

The chain joins TRBV19 to TRBJ2-3; the match to TRBD1 covers 9 bases. V lost 7 bases, J lost 1 base, and 6 bases stayed unmatched. This CDR3 contains 15 residues. The germline V gene has CDR1 LNHDA and CDR2 SQIVND (reference sequence). DNA for the CDR3: TGTGCCAGTACCCAAACAGGGGGCGGCACAGATACGCAGTATTTT. Residues: CASTQTGGGTDTQYF.

This clone was counted a single time. The chain carries TRBV7-2 and TRBJ1-1; possible D gene TRBD1, 5 bases. The V gene lost 5 bases and the J gene lost 1 base, with 11 bases spanning the gap. Germline V CDR1 and CDR2: SGHTA, FQGNSA. CDR3 length: 14 residues. The chain's CDR3 is CASSPGLANTEAFF. In DNA, the CDR3 is TGTGCCAGCAGCCCAGGGTTAGCGAACACTGAAGCTTTCTTT.

The chain links TRBV5-1 to TRBJ1-6; possibly TRBD1 for D (6 bases). This CDR3 region has 15 residues. In germline, CDR1 is SGHRS, CDR2 YFSETQ. V lost 4 bases, J lost 6 bases, and 14 bases lay in between. CDR3 coding DNA: TGCGCCAGCAGCCGTGGAGGGGGAGGTAATTCACCCCTCCACTTT. It translates to CASSRGGGGNSPLHF.

The genes are TRBV5-4 and TRBJ2-7, with 10 bases aligning to TRBD2. The CDR3 is 16 amino acids. V was pared by 4 bases and J by 3 bases, with 10 bases of the junction left unmatched. Germline assignment: CDR1 SGHNT and CDR2 YYREEE (reference sequence). CDR3 nucleotides: TGTGCCAGCAGCAGCGGTAGCGGGGGGCAGTTCTACGAGCAGTACTTC. Protein product: CASSSGSGGQFYEQYF.

The genes are TRBV5-6 and TRBJ2-7; D may be TRBD2 (5 bases). Trimming stripped 4 bases from V and 2 bases from J, with 10 bases between. The CDR3 totals 13 residues. CDR1 is SGHDT and CDR2 is YYEEEE in the germline V gene. The CDR3 nucleotides are TGTGCCAGCAGCACAGCGGCAGCCTACGAGCAGTACTTC. Its protein product is CASSTAAAYEQYF.

V and J are TRBV30 and TRBJ2-2; 8 bases map to TRBD2. With V trimmed by 0 bases and J by 6 bases, 9 bases remained unmatched. Germline-derived CDR1 and CDR2 are GTSNPN and SVGIG (reference sequence). CDR3 length equals 16 residues. The CDR3 sequence is CAWSVTRGGPAGELFF. In nucleotides, the CDR3 is TGTGCCTGGAGTGTAACTCGGGGGGGCCCCGCCGGGGAGCTGTTTTTT.

The rearrangement uses TRBV7-2 and TRBJ1-1; D perhaps matches TRBD1 (5 bases). The germline gives CDR1 SGHTA, CDR2 FQGNSA. The CDR3 covers 15 residues. Trimming cost V 0 bases and J 1 base, with 9 bases left between them. CDR3 coding DNA: TGTGCCAGCAGCTTAGCCTCAGGGTGGAACACTGAAGCTTTCTTT. It is translated as CASSLASGWNTEAFF.

This clone was seen many times. The J gene is TRBJ1-2, the V gene TRBV19; possibly TRBD1 for D (6 bases). Germline CDR1 and CDR2: LNHDA and SQIVND (reference sequence). Trimming shortened V by 7 bases and J by 4 bases, and 16 bases separated the two germline ends. The CDR3 loop spans 14 amino acids. CDR3 sequence (DNA): TGTGCCAGTACCACTAACAGGGTTGGCTATGGCTACACCTTC. It translates to CASTTNRVGYGYTF.

This clone was observed a handful of times. This sequence joins TRBV5-1 and TRBJ1-2; 7 bases map to TRBD1. V was pared by 5 bases and J by 7 bases, with 14 bases of the junction left unmatched. Germline V lookup: CDR1 SGHRS, CDR2 YFSETQ. This CDR3 spans 15 amino acids. In DNA, the CDR3 is TGCGCCAGCAGGCCCAATGCCGGGACAGAGACTGGCTACACCTTC. Residues: CASRPNAGTETGYTF.

J is TRBJ2-1 and V is TRBV6-5; 8 nucleotides match TRBD1. Germline-derived CDR1 and CDR2 are MNHEY and SVGAGI. Trimming removed 7 bases from V and 11 bases from J; junction bases left unmatched: 4. The CDR3 loop spans 11 amino acids. The CDR3 DNA is TGTGCCAGCACAGGGGGCAAGAAGCAGTTCTTC. Protein product: CASTGGKKQFF.

CDR3: CSVAGQIGEKLFF. DNA for the CDR3: TGCAGCGTTGCTGGACAGATCGGTGAAAAACTGTTTTTT. V gene TRBV29-1 combines with J gene TRBJ1-4, with D possibly matching TRBD1 (6 bases). The CDR3 runs to 13 residues. V was shortened by 4 bases and J by 7 bases, with 13 bases between the two germline ends. Germline lookup yields CDR1 SQVTM and CDR2 ANQGSEA.

On this clone itself: The sample holds other DNA sequences that translate to the same CDR3. J is TRBJ2-7 and V is TRBV6-6; perhaps D is TRBD1 or TRBD2 (6 bases each). The CDR3 length is 12 residues. With 5 bases removed from V and 4 bases from J, the gap between germline ends came to 9 bases. Germline CDR1 MNHNY, CDR2 SVGAGI (reference sequence). CDR3 sequence reads: CASSPGAYEQYF. The CDR3 DNA reads TGTGCCAGCAGTCCGGGGGCATACGAGCAGTACTTC.

The chain links TRBV10-3 to TRBJ2-2; D remains unclear. V was shortened by 3 bases and J by 7 bases, with 9 bases between the two germline ends. Germline CDR1 and CDR2: ENHRY and SYGVKD. The length of the CDR3 is 13 residues. In nucleotides, the CDR3 is TGTGCCATCAGTGACCTCCCATTCGGGGAGCTGTTTTTT. It specifies CAISDLPFGELFF.

This rearrangement joins TRBV6-1 to TRBJ1-6, with D unclear. V was trimmed by 4 bases and J by 0 bases, leaving 4 bases between them. There are 14 residues in the CDR3. Germline CDR1 MNHNS, CDR2 SASEGT. CDR3 residues: CASSGNSYNSPLHF. CDR3 in DNA: TGTGCCAGCAGTGGGAACTCCTATAATTCACCCCTCCACTTT.

With regard to this clone: The junction departs from germline at one end; a sequencing error may be responsible. Here the CDR3 DNA reads TGTGCTAGCAGCTTAGACAGTCGAGAAAAACTGTTTTTT. Its translation: CASSLDSREKLFF. The V call is TRBV7-7, the J call TRBJ1-4, with TRBD1 as a possible D gene (5 bases). The CDR3 totals 13 residues. Germline CDR1 is SSHAT and CDR2 is FNYEAQ (reference sequence).

This chain uses TRBV10-3 with TRBJ2-7, with TRBD2 as a possible D gene (6 bases). This CDR3 is 15 amino acids long. V dropped 4 bases and J dropped 2 bases, with 15 bases sitting between them. Germline V gene data show CDR1 as ENHRY and CDR2 as SYGVKD. CDR3 in amino acids: CAISAGTEKAYEQYF. CDR3 DNA sequence: TGTGCCATCAGTGCCGGGACTGAAAAAGCCTACGAGCAGTACTTC.

This clone was observed a few times. This chain joins TRBV21-1 and TRBJ1-2; the table's TRBD1 call for D was not verified on the DNA. TRBV21-1 is designated a pseudogene. The CDR3 is made up of 16 amino acids. The CDR3 nucleotides are TGTGCCAGCATCCCCAAGGGACAAGTTAGGAACTATGGCTACACCTTC. Translating it yields CASIPKGQVRNYGYTF.